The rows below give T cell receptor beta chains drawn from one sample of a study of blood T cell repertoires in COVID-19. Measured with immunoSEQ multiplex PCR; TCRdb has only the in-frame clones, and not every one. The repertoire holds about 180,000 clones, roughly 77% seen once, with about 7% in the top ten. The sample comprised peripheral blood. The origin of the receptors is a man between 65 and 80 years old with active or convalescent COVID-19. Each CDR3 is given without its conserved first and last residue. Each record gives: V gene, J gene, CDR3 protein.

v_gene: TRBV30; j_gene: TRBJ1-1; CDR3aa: AWSMGGPNTEAF
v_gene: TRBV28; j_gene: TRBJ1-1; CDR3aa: ASILGGRGTEAF
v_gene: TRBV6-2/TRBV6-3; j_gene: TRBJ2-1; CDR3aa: ASSLAGDSNEQF
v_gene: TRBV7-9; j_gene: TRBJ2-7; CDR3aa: ASSKAGGEHEQY
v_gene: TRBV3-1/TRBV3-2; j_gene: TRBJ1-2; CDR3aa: ASSHFNGYT
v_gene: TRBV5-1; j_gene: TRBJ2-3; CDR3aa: ASSLLAGDGDTQY
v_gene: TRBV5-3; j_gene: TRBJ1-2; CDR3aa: ARSSNREGNYGYT
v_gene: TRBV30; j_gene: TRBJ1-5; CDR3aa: AWSTPIENQPQH
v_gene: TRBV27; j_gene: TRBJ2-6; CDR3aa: ASSSNSGANVLT
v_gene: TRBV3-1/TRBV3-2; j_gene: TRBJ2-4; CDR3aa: ASSQWVGGARYIQY
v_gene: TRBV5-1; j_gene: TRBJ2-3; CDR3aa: ASRSRPGQGATDTQY
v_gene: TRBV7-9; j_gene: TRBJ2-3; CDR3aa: ASTGTGATDTQY
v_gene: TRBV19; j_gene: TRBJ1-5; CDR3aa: ASSSGAQPQH
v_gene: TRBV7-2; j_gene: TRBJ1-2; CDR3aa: ASSWDRNYGYT
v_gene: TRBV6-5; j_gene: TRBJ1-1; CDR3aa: ASSYGRPNTEAF
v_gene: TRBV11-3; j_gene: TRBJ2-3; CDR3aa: ASSLARDTSTDTQY
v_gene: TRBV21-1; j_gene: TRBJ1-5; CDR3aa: ASSKEGWNNQPQH
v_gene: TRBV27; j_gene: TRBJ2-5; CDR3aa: ASSLRQGSGETQY
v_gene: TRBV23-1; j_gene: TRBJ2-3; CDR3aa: ASTPFTKAGVSTDTQY
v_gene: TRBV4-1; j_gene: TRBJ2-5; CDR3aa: ASSLSPQGPQETQY
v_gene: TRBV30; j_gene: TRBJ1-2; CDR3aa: AWSVYRTHYGYT
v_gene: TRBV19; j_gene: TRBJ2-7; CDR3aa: ASSRQIFYEQY
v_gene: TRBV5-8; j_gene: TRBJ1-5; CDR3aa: ASSPGQSHAGQPQH
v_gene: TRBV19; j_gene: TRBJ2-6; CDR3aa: ASTVSGANVLT
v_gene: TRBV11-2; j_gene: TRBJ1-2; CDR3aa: ASSPGRTDGYGYT
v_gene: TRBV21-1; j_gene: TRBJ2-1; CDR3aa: ASSGLNQGQPGDGRQF
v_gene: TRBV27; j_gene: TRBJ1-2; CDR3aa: ASSFGQGAIYGYT
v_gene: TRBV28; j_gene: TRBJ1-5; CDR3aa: ASSFPAGPNQPQH
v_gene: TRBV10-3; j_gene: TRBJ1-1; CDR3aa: ATGTDRVGEAF
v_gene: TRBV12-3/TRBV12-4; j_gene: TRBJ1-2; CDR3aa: ASSLEGVGYT
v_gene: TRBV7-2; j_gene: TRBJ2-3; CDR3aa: ASFTPGISGNYLTDTQY
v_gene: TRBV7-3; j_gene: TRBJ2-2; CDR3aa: ASSFSSTGELF
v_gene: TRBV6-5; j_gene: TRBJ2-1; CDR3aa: ASGIGLVAEQF
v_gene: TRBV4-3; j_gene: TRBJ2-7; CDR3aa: ASSQDSGTGGEQY
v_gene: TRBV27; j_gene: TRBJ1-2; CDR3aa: ASSTAGTGAYGYT
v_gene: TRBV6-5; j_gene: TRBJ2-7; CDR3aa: ASSYFGDTYEQY
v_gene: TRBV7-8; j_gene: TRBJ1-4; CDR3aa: ASSLQGAGEKLF
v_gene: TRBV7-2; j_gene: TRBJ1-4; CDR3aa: ASSLITGTNEKLF
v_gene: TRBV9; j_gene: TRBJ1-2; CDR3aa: ASSPTIGDRGSGLYGYT
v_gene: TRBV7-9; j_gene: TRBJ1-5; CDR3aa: ASSFSSSDQPQH
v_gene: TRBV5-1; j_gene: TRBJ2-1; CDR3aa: ASSLETGNEQF
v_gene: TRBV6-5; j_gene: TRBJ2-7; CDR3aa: ASRIGTATKQY
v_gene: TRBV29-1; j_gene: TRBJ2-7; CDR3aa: SVVSGPGTSGNSYEQY
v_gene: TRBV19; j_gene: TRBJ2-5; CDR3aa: ASSKHGTSGGYSKETQY
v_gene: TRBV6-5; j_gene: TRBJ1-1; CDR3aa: ASSDGTWEGAF